Listed here are 14 T cell receptor beta chains from one sample, sequenced in a study of blood T cells in healthy people across ages. Next came a second PCR, run for 7 to 11 cycles, which used a sample-barcoded 5' primer along with a J-beta primer mix. TCRdb itself ran the 5' RACE reads through MiXCR, one entry per CDR3 protein. Here the sample spans about 1.8 million distinct CDR3 sequences, 40% to 55% being singletons. The specimen sequenced was blood. The receptors here all came from a woman between 40 and 50 years old in good health.

On this clonotype: One end of the junction fails to match germline, which may point to a read error. The gene calls are TRBV5-6 and TRBJ2-5, with a tentative D call TRBD2 (5 bases). In germline, CDR1 is SGHDT, CDR2 YYEEEE. This CDR3 region has 14 residues. The CDR3 sequence: CASSFRVAQEAQYF. The CDR3 DNA sequence: TGTGCCAGCAGCTTTCGGGTAGCGCAAGAGGCCCAGTACTTC.

This sequence joins TRBV14 and TRBJ2-7, with 7 positions matching TRBD1. V shed 3 bases and J 1 base; nucleotides not matched to a gene: 6. Germline CDR1 SGHDN, CDR2 FVKESK. The CDR3 spans 15 residues. The DNA for the CDR3 is TGTGCCAGCAGCCACCGGGGACAGACTTCCTACGAGCAGTACTTC. Translated, it gives CASSHRGQTSYEQYF. Full variable domain (remainder filled in from reference TRBV14 and TRBJ2-7): EAGVTQFPSHSVIEKGQTVTLRCDPISGHDNLYWYRRVMGKEIKFLLHFVKESKQDESGMPNNRFLAERTGGTYSTLKVQPAELEDSGVYFCASSHRGQTSYEQYFGPGTRLTVT.

V gene TRBV25-1 combines with J gene TRBJ1-2; 10 nucleotides align to TRBD1. The germline V gene has CDR1 MGHDK and CDR2 SYGVNS. This CDR3 has 17 residues. V dropped 1 base and J dropped 7; count of bases not matched to a gene: 12. The CDR3 is CASSESSSGTGARGYTF. Here the CDR3 DNA reads TGTGCCAGCAGTGAATCCTCTTCCGGGACAGGGGCCCGTGGCTACACCTTC.

This clonotype was seen just once. The genes are TRBV6-4 and TRBJ2-3; D not certain. The ends were cut back, 0 bases at V and 1 base at J, with 8 bases in the middle. This CDR3 is built from 15 residues. Per germline, CDR1 MRHNA and CDR2 SNTAGT. CDR3 coding DNA: TGTGCCAGCAGTGACTCCAACGAGGGCACAGATACGCAGTATTTT. Protein: CASSDSNEGTDTQYF.

The chain uses TRBV5-5 and TRBJ2-5; D perhaps matches TRBD1 (6 bases). With 2 bases removed from V and 4 bases from J, the gap between germline ends came to 12 bases. The CDR3 has 14 residues. Per the germline V gene, CDR1 is SGHKS and CDR2 is YYEKEE (reference sequence). The CDR3 bases are TGTGCCAGCAGCTTTCAGTTAGGGGGAGAGACCCAGTACTTC. It is translated as CASSFQLGGETQYF.

The V call is TRBV29-1, the J call TRBJ1-1; the D is unclear. V lost 4 bases and J 1 base, leaving 13 bases between the germline ends. This CDR3 comprises 14 residues. Per germline, CDR1 SQVTM and CDR2 ANQGSEA. CDR3 nucleotide sequence: TGCAGCGTTGCAGGTAGAGCGTCGAACACTGAAGCTTTCTTT. Protein: CSVAGRASNTEAFF. The variable domain in full, with the rest retrieved from reference TRBV29-1 and TRBJ1-1, is SAVISQKPSRDICQRGTSLTIQCQVDSQVTMMFWYRQQPGQSLTLIATANQGSEATYESGFVIDKFPISRPNLTFSTLTVSNMSPEDSSIYLCSVAGRASNTEAFFGQGTRLTVV.

This clonotype was counted between two and nine times. The chain employs TRBV12-3 or TRBV12-4 and TRBJ2-5; TRBD1 matches 11 bases. Losses at the gene ends were 6 bases for V and 4 bases for J; bases not matched to a gene: 4. The CDR3 has 14 residues. The CDR3 coding sequence is TGTGCCAGCAGCCGTGGGACAGGGGGAGAGACCCAGTACTTC. Encoded protein: CASSRGTGGETQYF.

About this clonotype: Its ends do not fully match the called genes, so a read error is possible. This chain joins TRBV29-1 and TRBJ2-1; D is perhaps TRBD1 or TRBD2 (5 bases each). Germline V gene data show CDR1 as SQVTM and CDR2 as ANQGSEA. This CDR3 has 15 amino acids. This CDR3 is CSVDLGTDSYNDQFF. The CDR3 bases are TGCAGCGTTGATCTCGGGACCGACTCCTACAATGACCAGTTCTTC.

This rearrangement joins TRBV20-1 to TRBJ1-6; tentative D call: TRBD1 (6 bases). Germline V gene data show CDR1 as DFQATT and CDR2 as SNEGSKA (reference sequence). The CDR3 contains 13 residues. V lost 2 bases and J lost 9, with 11 bases in between. CDR3 DNA sequence: TGCAGTGCTAGATTGGACAGTGCTTCACCCCTCCACTTT. This translates into CSARLDSASPLHF.

The genes are TRBV4-2 and TRBJ2-5, with D unclear. From germline, CDR1 is LGHNA and CDR2 YNFKEQ. Trimming took off 0 bases at V and 4 bases at J, with 9 bases between the two ends. The CDR3 length is 14 residues. Written as DNA, the CDR3 is TGTGCCAGCAGCCAAGATTTCACGGGAGAGACCCAGTACTTC. Amino acid sequence: CASSQDFTGETQYF.

The chain joins TRBV6-6 to TRBJ1-4, with D uncertain. The CDR3 sequence is 12 residues long. V was pared by 10 bases and J by 5 bases, with 11 bases between. Looked up from germline, CDR1 is MNHNY and CDR2 is SVGAGI (reference sequence). As DNA, the CDR3 is TGTGCCACCAGGACGGTGAATGAAAAACTGTTTTTT. This sequence encodes CATRTVNEKLFF.

The CDR3 protein is CSAREGGGFGGQYF. CDR3 DNA sequence: TGCAGTGCTAGAGAGGGAGGCGGATTCGGTGGGCAGTACTTC. The genes are TRBV20-1 and TRBJ2-7; D may be TRBD2 (6 bases). V shed 0 bases and J shed 9 bases, with 18 bases lying between them. In germline, CDR1 is DFQATT, CDR2 SNEGSKA (reference sequence). The CDR3 has 14 residues.

This clonotype was detected only once. The rearrangement links TRBV27 to TRBJ2-5; 9 bases line up with TRBD2. The V gene end was trimmed by 5 bases and the J gene end by 5 bases; junction bases not matched to a gene: 12. There are 16 residues in the CDR3. The germline gives CDR1 MNHEY, CDR2 SMNVEV (reference sequence). CDR3 sequence (DNA): TGTGCCAGCAGTAACCCTGCCGCGGGGGGGTGGGAGACCCAGTACTTC. Encoded protein: CASSNPAAGGWETQYF.

This chain uses TRBV6-5 with TRBJ2-6, with D unresolved. This CDR3 region has 11 residues. Per germline, CDR1 MNHEY and CDR2 SVGAGI. Trimming cost V 8 bases and J 4 bases, with 3 bases left between them. CDR3 region: CASAGANVLTF. DNA for the CDR3: TGTGCCAGCGCCGGGGCCAACGTCCTGACTTTC.